A single sample is the source of the 10 T cell receptor beta chains below, sequenced in a study of blood T cell repertoires in COVID-19. The repertoire was sequenced with immunoSEQ multiplex PCR; TCRdb's copy has only in-frame clones and lacks some. The sample lists approximately 170,000 clones; about 85% were seen once. The sample consisted of peripheral blood. These receptors came from a woman aged 70-85 years with COVID-19, enrolled during active disease.

The chain uses TRBV5-1 and TRBJ2-1, with 11 bases aligning to TRBD1. CDR3 length: 17 residues. J gave up 6 bases and V 4 bases, and 12 bases lay outside the gene matches. Per the germline V gene, CDR1 is SGHRS and CDR2 is YFSETQ. The CDR3 is CASSEPGQGVLGNEQFF. The CDR3 DNA reads TGCGCCAGCAGCGAACCGGGACAGGGGGTTCTGGGCAATGAGCAGTTCTTC.

This clone was counted once. In DNA form, the CDR3 reads TGTGCCAGCAGCCGACGGCTCAGGGGCCAAGAGACCCAGTACTTC. It specifies CASSRRLRGQETQYF. The V gene is TRBV3-1 (or the pseudogene TRBV3-2), the J gene TRBJ2-5, with D perhaps matching TRBD1 (6 bases). Germline lookup yields CDR1 LGHDT and CDR2 YNNKEL (reference sequence). The CDR3 runs 15 residues. With 4 bases removed from V and 1 base from J, the gap between germline ends came to 13 bases.

The chain has TRBV19 and TRBJ1-5, with 10 positions matching TRBD1. V lost 9 bases to trimming and J lost 6 bases; unmatched junction nucleotides: 8. Germline CDR1 LNHDA, CDR2 SQIVND (reference sequence). The CDR3 has 14 residues. The CDR3 loop is CASRGQGLGQPQHF. DNA for the CDR3: TGTGCCAGCCGGGGACAGGGGCTAGGTCAGCCCCAGCATTTT.

The CDR3 nucleotides read TGTGCCAGCAGTTACCGGACTAGCGGGCTCCTTTGGGAGCAGTACTTC. Its protein is CASSYRTSGLLWEQYF. This chain uses TRBV6-5 with TRBJ2-7, with 11 bases identical to TRBD2. There are 16 residues in the CDR3. Germline V gene data show CDR1 as MNHEY and CDR2 as SVGAGI. V shed 2 bases, J shed 7 bases, and the junction held 10 bases outside the gene matches.

The rearrangement links TRBV6-5 to TRBJ2-3; 7 bases match TRBD2. The CDR3 is 13 residues long. Germline V CDR1 and CDR2: MNHEY, SVGAGI. V trimming: 5 bases; J trimming: 2 bases; junction bases outside the gene matches: 1. The CDR3 DNA sequence: TGTGCCAGCAGTCGGGGGGACACAGATACGCAGTATTTT. Protein sequence: CASSRGDTDTQYF.

For the CDR3, the DNA is TGTGCCAGCTCACCTTTACAGGGACAAGAGACCCAGTACTTC. Protein product: CASSPLQGQETQYF. J is TRBJ2-5 and V is TRBV18, with a tentative D call TRBD1 (6 bases). V dropped 3 bases and J dropped 2 bases, with 10 bases sitting between them. There are 14 residues in the CDR3. CDR1 is KGHSH, CDR2 LQKENI, per germline.

This clone was recorded a few times. The chain uses TRBV25-1 and TRBJ2-5, with a tentative D call TRBD2 (5 bases). Germline V gene data show CDR1 as MGHDK and CDR2 as SYGVNS. V lost 6 bases, J lost 5 bases, and 7 bases lay in between. The CDR3 contains 11 residues. The CDR3 region has the DNA TGTGCCAGCAGGACGGGGGAGACCCAGTACTTC. This sequence encodes CASRTGETQYF.

This chain connects TRBV4-1 to TRBJ1-1, with 7 positions matching TRBD1. With 5 bases clipped from V and 4 bases from J, the junction kept 10 bases outside the gene matches. Germline V gene sequence: CDR1 MGHRA, CDR2 YSYEKL. The CDR3 sequence is 15 residues long. CDR3 sequence: CASSDRQGRGTEAFF. CDR3 bases: TGCGCCAGCAGCGATAGACAGGGTCGTGGCACTGAAGCTTTCTTT.

This clone appeared once. V usage is TRBV29-1 and J usage is TRBJ2-3; 9 positions match TRBD1. Germline CDR1 is SQVTM and CDR2 is ANQGSEA. With 4 bases clipped from V and 2 bases from J, the junction kept 10 bases outside the gene matches. This CDR3 has 16 amino acids. Here the CDR3 DNA reads TGCAGCGTTGCACAGGGGGCCCGTTCTTTCACAGATACGCAGTATTTT. Translated, it gives CSVAQGARSFTDTQYF.

The chain joins TRBV14 to TRBJ1-6; no reliable D call. From germline, CDR1 is SGHDN and CDR2 FVKESK. This CDR3 spans 14 amino acids. V gave up 4 bases and J gave up 7 bases, with 11 bases separating them. The CDR3 sequence: CASSLGLFNSPLHF. The CDR3 DNA follows: TGTGCCAGCAGCCTTGGGCTTTTCAATTCACCCCTCCACTTT. The full variable domain, completed using reference TRBV14 and TRBJ1-6, is EAGVTQFPSHSVIEKGQTVTLRCDPISGHDNLYWYRRVMGKEIKFLLHFVKESKQDESGMPNNRFLAERTGGTYSTLKVQPAELEDSGVYFCASSLGLFNSPLHFGNGTRLTVT.